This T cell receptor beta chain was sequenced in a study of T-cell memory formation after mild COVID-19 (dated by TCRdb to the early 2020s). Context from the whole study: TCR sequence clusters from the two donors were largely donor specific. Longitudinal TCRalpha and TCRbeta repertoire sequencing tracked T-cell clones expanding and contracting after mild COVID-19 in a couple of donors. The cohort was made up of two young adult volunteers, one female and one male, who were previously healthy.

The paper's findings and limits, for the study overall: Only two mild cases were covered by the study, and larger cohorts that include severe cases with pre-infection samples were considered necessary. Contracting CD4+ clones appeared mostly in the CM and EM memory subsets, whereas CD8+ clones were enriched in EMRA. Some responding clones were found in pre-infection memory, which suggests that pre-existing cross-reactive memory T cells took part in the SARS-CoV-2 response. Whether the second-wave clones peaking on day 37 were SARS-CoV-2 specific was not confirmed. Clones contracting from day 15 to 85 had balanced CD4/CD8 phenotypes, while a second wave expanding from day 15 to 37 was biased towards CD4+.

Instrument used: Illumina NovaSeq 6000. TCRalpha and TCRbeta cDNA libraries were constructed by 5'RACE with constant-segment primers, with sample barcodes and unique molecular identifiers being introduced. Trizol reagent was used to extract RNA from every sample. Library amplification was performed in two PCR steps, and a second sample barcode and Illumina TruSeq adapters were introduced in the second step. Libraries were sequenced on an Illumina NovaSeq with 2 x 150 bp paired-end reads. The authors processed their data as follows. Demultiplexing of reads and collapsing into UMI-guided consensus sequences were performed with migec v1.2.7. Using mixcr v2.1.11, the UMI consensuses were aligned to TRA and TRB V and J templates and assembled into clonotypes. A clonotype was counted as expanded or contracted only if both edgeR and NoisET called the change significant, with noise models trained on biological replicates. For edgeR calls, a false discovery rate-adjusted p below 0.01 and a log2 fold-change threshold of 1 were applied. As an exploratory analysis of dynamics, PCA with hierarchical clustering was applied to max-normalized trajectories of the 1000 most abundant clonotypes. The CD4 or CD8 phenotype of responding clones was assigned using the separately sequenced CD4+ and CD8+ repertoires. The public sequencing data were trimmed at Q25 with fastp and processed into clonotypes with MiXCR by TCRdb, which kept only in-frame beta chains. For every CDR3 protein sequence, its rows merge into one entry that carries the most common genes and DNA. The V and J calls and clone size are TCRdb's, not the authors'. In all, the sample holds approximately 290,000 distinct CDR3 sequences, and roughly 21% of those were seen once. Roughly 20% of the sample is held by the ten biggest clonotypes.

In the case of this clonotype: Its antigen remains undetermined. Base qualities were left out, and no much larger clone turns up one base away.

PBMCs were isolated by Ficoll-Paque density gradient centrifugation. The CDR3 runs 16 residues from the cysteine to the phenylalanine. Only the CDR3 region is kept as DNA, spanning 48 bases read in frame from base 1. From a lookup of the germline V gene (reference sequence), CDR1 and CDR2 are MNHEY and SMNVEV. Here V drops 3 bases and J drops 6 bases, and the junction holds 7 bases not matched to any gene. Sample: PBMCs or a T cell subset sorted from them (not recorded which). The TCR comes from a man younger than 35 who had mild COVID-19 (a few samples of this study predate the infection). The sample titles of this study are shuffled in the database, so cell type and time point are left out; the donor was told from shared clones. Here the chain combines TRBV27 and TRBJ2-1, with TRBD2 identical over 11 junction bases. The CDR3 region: CASSFLSGLAGNEQFF. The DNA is TGTGCCAGCAGTTTTCTTTCAGGACTAGCGGGCAATGAGCAGTTCTTC.